One sample yielded the 27 T cell receptor beta chains listed below, sequenced in a study of blood T cell repertoires in COVID-19. Clones were sequenced by immunoSEQ multiplex PCR, and TCRdb holds only the in-frame ones, with some missing. Among 150,000 or so clones listed, around 83% were seen once. The sample consisted of PBMCs or T cells enriched from blood (not recorded which). The receptors come from a man aged 50 to 60 who had recovered from COVID-19.

This clone showed up just a few times. This chain joins TRBV5-6 and TRBJ2-7; tentative D call: TRBD1 (6 bases). CDR1 is SGHDT, CDR2 YYEEEE, per germline. The CDR3 length is 14 residues. V was shortened by 2 bases and J by 4 bases, with 13 bases between the two germline ends. The CDR3 sequence: CASSLRTVRYEQYF. CDR3 bases: TGTGCCAGCAGCTTACGGACAGTCCGGTACGAGCAGTACTTC.

J is TRBJ2-1 and V is TRBV11-2; the D is unclear. Trimming took off 3 bases at V and 9 bases at J, with 9 bases between the two ends. CDR1 is SGHAT, CDR2 FQNNGV, per germline. This CDR3 contains 12 residues. CDR3 in DNA: TGTGCCAGCAGCTTCCCTTCTATTGAGCAGTTCTTC. Its protein product is CASSFPSIEQFF.

The chain employs TRBV10-2 and TRBJ2-1; D gene ambiguous. Germline lookup yields CDR1 WSHSY and CDR2 SAAADI. V was pared by 0 bases and J by 8 bases, with 8 bases between. The CDR3 covers 13 residues. The CDR3 DNA reads as TGCGCCAGCAGTGAGTCCCGTTTCGATGAGCAGTTCTTC. Protein: CASSESRFDEQFF.

J is TRBJ1-1 and V is TRBV15, with D possibly being TRBD1 (6 bases). Germline-derived CDR1 and CDR2 are LNHNV and YYDKDF (reference sequence). The V end was cut by 7 bases, the J end by 0 bases, with 12 bases between. The CDR3 length is 14 residues. The CDR3 DNA follows: TGTGCCACCACCCGGGACATTTTGAACACTGAAGCTTTCTTT. Its translation is CATTRDILNTEAFF.

This chain uses TRBV28 with TRBJ1-2, with D hard to call. The germline gives CDR1 MDHEN, CDR2 SYDVKM. The CDR3 sequence is 13 residues long. With 3 bases removed from V and 7 bases from J, the gap between germline ends came to 12 bases. CDR3 sequence (DNA): TGTGCCAGCAGTTTTTCCGGGTACGGTGGCTACACCTTC. Its protein is CASSFSGYGGYTF.

This rearrangement joins TRBV7-3 to TRBJ2-2; TRBD2 matches at 10 bases. This CDR3 contains 16 residues. Germline V gene data show CDR1 as SGHTA and CDR2 as FQGTGA. The J segment lost 0 bases and the V segment lost 5 bases, leaving 3 bases of the junction unmatched. In DNA form, the CDR3 reads TGTGCCAGCAGCCTTAGCGGGGGGTCGAACACCGGGGAGCTGTTTTTT. Its protein product is CASSLSGGSNTGELFF.

The chain combines TRBV5-6 with TRBJ2-7; TRBD2 matches 9 bases. This CDR3 spans 14 amino acids. In germline, CDR1 is SGHDT, CDR2 YYEEEE. The J segment lost 3 bases and the V segment lost 0 bases, leaving 1 base of the junction unmatched. CDR3 loop: CASSLGSGGYEQYF. CDR3 nucleotides: TGTGCCAGCAGCTTGGGTAGCGGGGGCTACGAGCAGTACTTC.

The chain employs TRBV11-2 and TRBJ1-6; D perhaps matches TRBD1 (5 bases). This CDR3 is built from 16 residues. V lost 0 bases and J 11 bases, leaving 17 bases between the germline ends. CDR1 and CDR2 (germline): SGHAT, FQNNGV. The CDR3 region has the DNA TGTGCCAGCAGCTTAGATGTGGGGGGAACGGCAGCACCCCTCCACTTT. The encoded protein is CASSLDVGGTAAPLHF.

The rearrangement uses TRBV3-1 (or the pseudogene TRBV3-2) and TRBJ2-4, with D hard to call. The germline CDR1 and CDR2 sequences are LGHDT and YNNKEL (reference sequence). Trimming shortened V by 1 base and J by 5 bases, and 6 bases separated the two germline ends. The CDR3 has 13 amino acids. CDR3 sequence: CASSQVRENIQYF. The CDR3, as DNA: TGTGCCAGCAGCCAAGTTAGAGAAAACATTCAGTACTTC.

J is TRBJ2-5 and V is TRBV2; 7 bases are a match to TRBD2. CDR3 size: 14 residues. Trimming at V came to 3 bases and at J to 9 bases, leaving 10 bases not matched to a gene. Germline V lookup: CDR1 SNHLY, CDR2 FYNNEI. This chain's CDR3 is CASSDRRGRGAQYF. The CDR3 nucleotides read TGTGCCAGCAGTGATAGGCGGGGCCGGGGGGCCCAGTACTTC.

The chain recombines TRBV28 with TRBJ1-1; the D gene is possibly TRBD1 (6 bases). Germline CDR1 is MDHEN and CDR2 is SYDVKM. CDR3 length: 13 residues. Trimming took off 8 bases at V and 1 base at J, with 11 bases between the two ends. This CDR3 reads CASCRGGNTEAFF. The CDR3 DNA sequence: TGTGCCAGCTGCAGGGGTGGGAACACTGAAGCTTTCTTT.

CDR3 sequence (DNA): TGTGCCAGCACTTTGCAGCGGGGGTACGAGCAGTACTTC. It yields the protein CASTLQRGYEQYF. J is TRBJ2-7 and V is TRBV7-2, with 8 bases aligning to TRBD2. Per germline, CDR1 SGHTA and CDR2 FQGNSA. J gave up 4 bases and V 7 bases, and 6 bases lay outside the gene matches. This CDR3 has 13 residues.

The chain couples TRBV29-1 to TRBJ2-2, with a weak D call TRBD1 (6 bases). This CDR3 region has 11 residues. Trimming pared 6 bases from V and 7 bases from J, leaving 9 bases between. Germline CDR1 is SQVTM and CDR2 is ANQGSEA. Here the CDR3 reads CSVYRDGELFF. Written as DNA, the CDR3 is TGCAGCGTGTACAGGGACGGGGAGCTGTTTTTT.

The CDR3 coding sequence is TGTGCCATCAGTGGAGGGAGAGGCACTGAAGCTTTCTTT. Its protein is CAISGGRGTEAFF. This rearrangement joins TRBV10-3 to TRBJ1-1; D call uncertain. V shed 4 bases and J shed 4 bases, with 10 bases lying between them. Germline CDR1 reads ENHRY; CDR2 reads SYGVKD. The CDR3 loop spans 13 amino acids.

The gene calls are TRBV6-5 and TRBJ2-7; TRBD2 aligns across 8 bases. This CDR3 is built from 15 residues. Germline V lookup: CDR1 MNHEY, CDR2 SVGAGI. V was clipped by 7 bases and J by 2 bases; unmatched bases: 10. Here the CDR3 reads CASIRSGGSPYEQYF. For the CDR3, the DNA is TGTGCCAGCATTAGAAGCGGGGGCTCACCCTACGAGCAGTACTTC.

V and J are TRBV12-5 and TRBJ2-2; TRBD2 is a possible D gene (7 bases). V was pared by 6 bases and J by 5 bases, with 19 bases between. The CDR3 extends over 16 amino acids. Looked up from germline, CDR1 is LGHNT and CDR2 is FRNRAP. The CDR3 reads CASGSHREGLTGELFF. The CDR3 nucleotides are TGTGCTAGTGGGTCTCACAGGGAGGGGTTGACCGGGGAGCTGTTTTTT.

This chain joins TRBV7-9 and TRBJ2-1; a possible D gene is TRBD1 (6 bases). The CDR3 extends over 15 amino acids. Trimming pared 5 bases from V and 0 bases from J, leaving 11 bases between. From germline, CDR1 is SEHNR and CDR2 FQNEAQ (reference sequence). The CDR3 spells CASSRTVSSYNEQFF. CDR3 bases: TGTGCCAGCAGCCGGACAGTTAGCTCCTACAATGAGCAGTTCTTC.

V usage is TRBV5-1 and J usage is TRBJ2-5; 9 positions match TRBD1. The length of the CDR3 is 14 residues. V trimming: 2 bases; J trimming: 5 bases; junction bases outside the gene matches: 4. Germline V CDR1 and CDR2: SGHRS, YFSETQ. CDR3 coding DNA: TGCGCCAGCAGCTTTACAGGGGGCGACGAGACCCAGTACTTC. Protein: CASSFTGGDETQYF.

The table lists this clone with a few counts. DNA for the CDR3: TGTGCCAGCAGCTTAGCGGTACTAGCGGGGCTTCCCTACGAGCAGTACTTC. It is translated as CASSLAVLAGLPYEQYF. The rearrangement joins TRBV7-2 to TRBJ2-7; 10 bases map to TRBD2. The CDR3 covers 17 residues. Germline CDR1 SGHTA, CDR2 FQGNSA. J was trimmed by 2 bases and V by 0 bases; bases with no gene match: 7. The full variable domain, its missing parts supplied by reference TRBV7-2 and TRBJ2-7, is GAGVSQSPSNKVTEKGKDVELRCDPISGHTALYWYRQSLGQGLEFLIYFQGNSAPDKSGLPSDRFSAERTGGSVSTLTIQRTQQEDSAVYLCASSLAVLAGLPYEQYFGPGTRLTVT.

A single count supports this clone. The genes are TRBV9 and TRBJ2-5, with 13 bases lining up with TRBD2. Trimming cost V 3 bases and J 5 bases; bases outside gene matches: 7. The CDR3 length is 16 residues. Germline CDR1 reads SGDLS; CDR2 reads YYNGEE. CDR3 loop: CASSALAGGPRETQYF. The CDR3 DNA reads TGTGCCAGCAGCGCACTAGCGGGGGGGCCCCGGGAGACCCAGTACTTC. Together with reference TRBV9 and TRBJ2-5, the CDR3 gives the full variable domain: DSGVTQTPKHLITATGQRVTLRCSPRSGDLSVYWYQQSLDQGLQFLIQYYNGEERAKGNILERFSAQQFPDLHSELNLSSLELGDSALYFCASSALAGGPRETQYFGPGTRLLVL.

This clone rates as medium-sized. J is TRBJ1-5 and V is TRBV21-1. TRBV21-1 is tagged as a pseudogene. The CDR3 totals 15 residues. CDR3 DNA sequence: TGTGCCAGCAGCAACCCCGGGGTAAGCAATCAGCCCCAGCATTTT. Encoded protein: CASSNPGVSNQPQHF.

This clone has just a few counts. The rearrangement uses TRBV5-4 and TRBJ1-2; D not resolved. Germline V CDR1 and CDR2: SGHNT, YYREEE (reference sequence). V lost 4 bases, J lost 3 bases, and 13 bases lay in between. CDR3 size: 14 residues. The CDR3 here is CASSGSLLHYGYTF. CDR3 in DNA: TGTGCCAGCAGCGGATCCCTACTACACTATGGCTACACCTTC.

Only a few counts were recorded for this clone. CDR3 sequence: CASSQDRGGQLGNQPQHF. The DNA of the CDR3 is TGTGCCAGCAGCCAAGATAGAGGTGGACAGCTGGGCAATCAGCCCCAGCATTTT. The chain uses TRBV4-2 and TRBJ1-5, with TRBD1 as a possible D gene (6 bases). Germline V gene lookup returns CDR1 LGHNA and CDR2 YNFKEQ. The CDR3 spans 18 residues. The ends were cut back, 0 bases at V and 2 bases at J, with 17 bases in the middle.

To note about this clone: At the DNA level, this CDR3 is encoded by other sequences in the same sample as well. The chain is built from TRBV7-3 and TRBJ1-1; TRBD1 might be the D (6 bases). CDR1 and CDR2 from the germline V gene are SGHTA and FQGTGA. V was pared by 5 bases and J by 2 bases, with 9 bases between. This CDR3 contains 13 residues. CDR3 sequence: CASSPQGNTEAFF. DNA of the CDR3: TGTGCCAGCAGCCCACAGGGTAACACTGAAGCTTTCTTT.

The chain links TRBV4-1 to TRBJ2-1, with D possibly TRBD2 on 7 matching bases. Germline V CDR1 and CDR2: MGHRA, YSYEKL. There are 15 residues in the CDR3. V dropped 0 bases and J dropped 8 bases, with 14 bases sitting between them. The CDR3 spells CASSQDPGGGDEQFF. CDR3 coding DNA: TGCGCCAGCAGCCAAGATCCGGGGGGCGGGGATGAGCAGTTCTTC.

The rearrangement joins TRBV12-1 to TRBJ2-1; TRBD2 reflects the table's D call only, with no check against the DNA. TRBV12-1 is noted as a pseudogene. The CDR3 extends over 18 amino acids. CDR3 sequence reads: CASSQGLARNSSYNEQFF. CDR3 DNA: TGTGCCAGCAGCCAGGGACTAGCGCGAAATAGCTCCTACAATGAGCAGTTCTTC.

The chain combines TRBV6-1 with TRBJ2-3; a weak D match, TRBD1 (6 bases). Germline lookup yields CDR1 MNHNS and CDR2 SASEGT. The CDR3 runs 15 residues. Trimming removed 1 base from V and 0 bases from J, with 8 bases in between. The DNA for the CDR3 is TGTGCCAGCAGTGAAGGACAGGCCAGCACAGATACGCAGTATTTT. Translation: CASSEGQASTDTQYF.